This T cell receptor (beta chain) was retrieved from a study of T cell responses to AZD1222 COVID-19 vaccine. Study-wide findings and caveats: Sampled repertoires all dated from after the peak T cell response. Nearly half of the spike-specific TCRs reportedly recognize variant regions that carry no mutations.

TCRdb's copy holds only in-frame clones and misses some; the assay was immunoSEQ multiplex PCR. The table includes approximately 150,000 clones, 91% detected once. A word on this clone: Its antigen is undetermined.

V was trimmed by 1 base and J by 1 base, leaving 8 bases between them. The CDR3 covers 15 residues. CDR1 and CDR2 from the germline V gene are SGHNT and YENEEA. This clonotype was sampled from an adult who received the MenACWY meningococcal vaccine as a control. The chain joins TRBV11-3 to TRBJ1-3; no firm D call. Source: peripheral blood, taken 28 days after the second dose of the MenACWY control vaccine. This CDR3 is CASSLASTSGNTIYF. CDR3 sequence (DNA): TGTGCCAGCAGCTTAGCTTCGACTTCTGGAAACACCATATATTTT. The full variable domain, completed using reference TRBV11-3 and TRBJ1-3, is EAGVVQSPRYKIIEKKQPVAFWCNPISGHNTLYWYLQNLGQGPELLIRYENEEAVDDSQLPKDRFSAERLKGVDSTLKIQPAELGDSAVYLCASSLASTSGNTIYFGEGSWLTVV.